This TCR beta chain was sequenced in a study of a mutant IDH1 vaccine in newly diagnosed glioma (dated by TCRdb to about 2021). Looking at the study overall: In the chemotherapy-containing groups, vaccination started alongside temozolomide cycles, whereas in patients who had radiotherapy alone it started 4-6 weeks after radiotherapy. Of the 25 to 40 patients who were treated, around 62% were male and around 38% were female, and the mean age was about 40 years. Before enrollment, patients had received standard therapy of radiotherapy alone, temozolomide alone, or radiochemotherapy with temozolomide; most received the combination. The week-35 safety follow-up was designated visit V12, and the week-47 end of study was designated visit V13. Peripheral blood samples were drawn at six visits, namely V03 (baseline), V05, V07, V10, V12 and V13. Longitudinal TCRB deep sequencing was performed for about 25 treated patients wherever samples were available for exploratory analyses. Overall results and qualifications from the work: According to the authors, sample limitations meant that analyses of patient blood samples could not be reproduced. Immune responses induced by the vaccine were seen in approximately 92% of patients across multiple MHC alleles. Selection of PBMC samples for TCRB deep sequencing was based on availability. Pseudoprogression appeared unrelated to alterations in the top peripheral T cell clonotypes detected by TCRB sequencing.

Counted from cysteine to phenylalanine, this CDR3 has 13 amino acids. Of the read, only the CDR3 DNA is kept; its 39 bases are in frame from base 1. V drops 4 bases and J drops 0 bases, leaving 6 bases in between. From the germline V gene (reference sequence), CDR1 is SGHKS and CDR2 is YYEKEE. With respect to this clone: The specificity of this receptor is unknown. No base quality information exists; no much larger clone differs at one position.

The time point label on this specimen signifies: week 35, safety follow-up. Each vaccine dose was 300 ug of a 20-mer mutant IDH1 peptide in Montanide, given subcutaneously with topical imiquimod. Patients received eight vaccinations in weeks 1, 3, 5, 7, 11, 15, 19 and 23, corresponding to visits V03 through V10. Donors had newly diagnosed WHO grade 3 or 4 IDH1-mutant astrocytomas with loss of nuclear ATRX. The samples were drawn from NOA16, a multicentre, single-arm, open-label phase I trial in Germany that tested a mutant IDH1 peptide vaccine in humans for the first time. Genomic DNA for TCRB sequencing was isolated from EDTA blood with the DNeasy Blood and Tissue Kit. Libraries were prepared through the immunoSEQ multiplex PCR assay. Following the manufacturer's protocol, the hsTCRB Kit was used to amplify rearranged TCR beta chain sequences. TCRB libraries were sequenced on an Illumina MiSeq. The study's own analysis went as follows. The kit vendor's proprietary platform handled demultiplexing, trimming and gene mapping. Imported from immuneACCESS, the table was reduced by TCRdb to in-frame sequences with V and J called. These copies leave out some clones; in studies compared against another copy, an unresolved V gene accounts for under half, and the cause of the remainder is not known. V and J calls and clone size are as listed in that table; D and trimming were resolved from the DNA. This sample is represented by about 26,000 clones; 83% of them were singletons. The biggest ten clones account for 25% to 35% of the sample.

This TCR was recovered from a man younger than 45 with glioma. Here the sequenced sample was PBMCs, taken from a glioma patient whose treatment included an IDH1 peptide vaccine. Here the chain combines TRBV5-5 and TRBJ2-3; there is no confident call for the D gene. The CDR3 reads CASSQSSTDTQYF. The sequenced DNA is TGTGCCAGCAGCCAATCTAGCACAGATACGCAGTATTTT.